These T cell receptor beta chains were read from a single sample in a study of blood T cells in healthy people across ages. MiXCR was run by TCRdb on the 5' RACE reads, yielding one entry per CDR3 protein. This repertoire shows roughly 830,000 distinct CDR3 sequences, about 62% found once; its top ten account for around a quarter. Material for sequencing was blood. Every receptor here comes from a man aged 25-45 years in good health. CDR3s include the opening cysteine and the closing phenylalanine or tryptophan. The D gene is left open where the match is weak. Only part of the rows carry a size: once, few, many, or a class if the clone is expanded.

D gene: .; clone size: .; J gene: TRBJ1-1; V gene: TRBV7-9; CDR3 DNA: TGTGCCAGCAGCTTGGGGGTGCACACTGAAGCTTTCTTT; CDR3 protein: CASSLGVHTEAFF
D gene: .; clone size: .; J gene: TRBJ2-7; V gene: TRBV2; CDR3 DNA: TGTGCCAGCAGTGAATCAACGGGGGTTCGGTACGAGCAGTACTTC; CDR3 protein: CASSESTGVRYEQYF
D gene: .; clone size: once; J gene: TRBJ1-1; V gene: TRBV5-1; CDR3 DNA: TGCGCCAGCAGCTTGGTCAGGCCAGGGACTGAAGCTTTCTTT; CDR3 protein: CASSLVRPGTEAFF
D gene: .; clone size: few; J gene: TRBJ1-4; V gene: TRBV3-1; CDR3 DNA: TGTGCCACGAGGGAGAATGAAAAACTGTTTTTT; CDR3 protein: CATRENEKLFF
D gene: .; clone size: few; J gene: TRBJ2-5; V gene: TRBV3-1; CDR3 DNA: TGTGCCAGCAGCACAGGCGGCCACGAGACCCAGTACTTC; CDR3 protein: CASSTGGHETQYF
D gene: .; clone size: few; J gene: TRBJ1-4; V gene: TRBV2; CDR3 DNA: TGTGCCAGCAAGAGCAGGGGAGGTGAAAAACTGTTTTTT; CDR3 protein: CASKSRGGEKLFF
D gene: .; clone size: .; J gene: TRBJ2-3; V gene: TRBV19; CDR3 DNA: TGTGCCAGTAGTATATCCCCACAGGCGTACACAGATACGCAGTATTTT; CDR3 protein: CASSISPQAYTDTQYF
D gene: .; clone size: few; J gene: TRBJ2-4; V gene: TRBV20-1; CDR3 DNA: TGCAGTGCTACCTCAGGGTTTCTAGCCAAAAACATTCAGTACTTC; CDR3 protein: CSATSGFLAKNIQYF
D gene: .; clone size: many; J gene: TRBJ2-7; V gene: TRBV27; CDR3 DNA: TGTGCCAGCAGTTTGAACCGCTACGAGCAGTACTTC; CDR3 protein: CASSLNRYEQYF
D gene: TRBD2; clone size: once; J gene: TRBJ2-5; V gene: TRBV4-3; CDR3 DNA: TGCGCCTGCAGCCGAGGACTACCGGGAGGGACCCAGTACTTC; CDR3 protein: CACSRGLPGGTQYF
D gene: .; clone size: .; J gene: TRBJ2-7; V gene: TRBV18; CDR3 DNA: TGTGCCAGCTCACCAACACGACAAACAGGGTTTAATGAGCAGTACTTC; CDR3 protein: CASSPTRQTGFNEQYF
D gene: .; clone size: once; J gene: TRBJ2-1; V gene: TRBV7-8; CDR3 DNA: TGTGCCAGCAGCCGTAAGGGTCTGTACTACAATGAGCAGTTCTTC; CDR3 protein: CASSRKGLYYNEQFF
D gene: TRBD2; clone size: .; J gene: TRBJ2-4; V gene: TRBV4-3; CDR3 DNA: TGCGCCGGCAGCCAAGAACAGCGGGGGGGAAAGTACTTC; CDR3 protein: CAGSQEQRGGKYF
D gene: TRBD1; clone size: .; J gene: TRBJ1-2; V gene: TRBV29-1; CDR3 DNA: TGCAGCGCCCGGGACAGGGATGGCTACACCTTC; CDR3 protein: CSARDRDGYTF
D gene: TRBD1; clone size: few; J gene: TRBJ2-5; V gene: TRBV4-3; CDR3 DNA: TGCGCCAGCACGCCCGGACAGGGGGCAACAGAGACCCAGTACTTC; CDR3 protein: CASTPGQGATETQYF
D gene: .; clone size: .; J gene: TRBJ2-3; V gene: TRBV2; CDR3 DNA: TGTGCCAGCAGTGCTGAAACGGCGCAGTATTTT; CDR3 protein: CASSAETAQYF
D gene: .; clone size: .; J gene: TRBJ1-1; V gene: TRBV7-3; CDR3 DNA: TGTGCCAGCAGCCGTCAATGGGGCACGGAAGCTTTCTTT; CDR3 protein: CASSRQWGTEAFF
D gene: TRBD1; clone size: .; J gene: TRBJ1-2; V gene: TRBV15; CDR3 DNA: TGTGCCACCAGCACCGACAGGGAACGGGATGGCTACACCTTC; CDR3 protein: CATSTDRERDGYTF
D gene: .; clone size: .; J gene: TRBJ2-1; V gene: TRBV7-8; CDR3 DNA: TGTGCCAGCAGCTTAGCCGGACAGTACAATGAGCAGTTCTTC; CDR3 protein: CASSLAGQYNEQFF
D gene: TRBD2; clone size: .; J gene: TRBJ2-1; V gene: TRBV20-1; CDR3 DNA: TGCAGTGCTCCTCCGGGGGGGATCGATGAGCAGTTCTTC; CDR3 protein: CSAPPGGIDEQFF
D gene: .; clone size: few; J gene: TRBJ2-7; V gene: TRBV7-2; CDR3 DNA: TGTGCCAGCAGCTTAGCTGAGGGGGGTTACGAGCAGTACTTC; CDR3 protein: CASSLAEGGYEQYF
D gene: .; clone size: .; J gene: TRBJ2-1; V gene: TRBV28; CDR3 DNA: TGTGCCAGCAGCTTGGGGGTTTCAGGGCCCCGGGAGCAGTTCTTC; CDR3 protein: CASSLGVSGPREQFF
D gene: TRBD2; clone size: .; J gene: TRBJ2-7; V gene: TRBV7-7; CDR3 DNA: TGTGCTAGCAGCTTAAAGTTAGGGACTAGCGGGGCCTACGAGCAGTACTTC; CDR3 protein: CASSLKLGTSGAYEQYF
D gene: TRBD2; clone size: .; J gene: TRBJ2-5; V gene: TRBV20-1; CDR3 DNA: TGCAGTGCTATCAGCGGGGGGGGGACCCAGTACTTC; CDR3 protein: CSAISGGGTQYF
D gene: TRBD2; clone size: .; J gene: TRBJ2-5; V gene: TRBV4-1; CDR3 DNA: TGCGCCAGCAGCCAGCGGACTAGCCAGAACCAAGAGACCCAGTACTTC; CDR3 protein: CASSQRTSQNQETQYF
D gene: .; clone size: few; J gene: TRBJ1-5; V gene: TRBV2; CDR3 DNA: TGTGCCAGCACTCTCTCCAGGGCTCCCAATCAGCCCCAGCATTTT; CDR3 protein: CASTLSRAPNQPQHF
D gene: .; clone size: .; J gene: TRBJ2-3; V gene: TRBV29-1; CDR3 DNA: TGCAGCGTAGCTACCACCACAGGGAGACTGCTGGCAGATACGCAGTATTTT; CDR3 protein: CSVATTTGRLLADTQYF
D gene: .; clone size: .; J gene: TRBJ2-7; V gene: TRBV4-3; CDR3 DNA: TGCGCCAGCAGCCAAGATCCGGGACCGAGGGACGAGCAGTACTTC; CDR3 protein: CASSQDPGPRDEQYF
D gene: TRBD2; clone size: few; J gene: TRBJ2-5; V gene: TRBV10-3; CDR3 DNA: TGTGCCATCAGCACACTAGCGGGGGAGCAAGAGACCCAGTACTTC; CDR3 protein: CAISTLAGEQETQYF
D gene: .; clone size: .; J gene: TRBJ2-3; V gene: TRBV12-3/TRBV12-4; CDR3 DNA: TGTGCCAGCAGTCCTAGAGGAGGCTCCCCGGGAATCCGGGTAAAGGATACGCAGTATTTT; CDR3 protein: CASSPRGGSPGIRVKDTQYF
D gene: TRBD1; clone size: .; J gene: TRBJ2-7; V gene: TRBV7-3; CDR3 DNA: TGTGCCAGCAGCCAAGGGGGACAGTCCTACGAGCAGTACTTC; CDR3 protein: CASSQGGQSYEQYF
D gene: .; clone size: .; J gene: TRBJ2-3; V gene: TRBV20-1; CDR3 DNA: TGCAGTTCTCAGGGGAACACAGATACGCAGTATTTT; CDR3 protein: CSSQGNTDTQYF
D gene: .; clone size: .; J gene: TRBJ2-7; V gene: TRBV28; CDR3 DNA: TGTGCCAGCAGGGCTACCCAGGGCCCTAGCTCCTACGAGCAGTACTTC; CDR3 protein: CASRATQGPSSYEQYF
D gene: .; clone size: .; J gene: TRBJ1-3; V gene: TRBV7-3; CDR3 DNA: TGTGCCAGCAGCTTAACGGGACGGCCGAGCTCTGGAAACACCATATATTTT; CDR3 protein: CASSLTGRPSSGNTIYF
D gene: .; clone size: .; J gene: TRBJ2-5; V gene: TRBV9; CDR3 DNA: TGTGCCAGCAGCGCCGCAGGGGGGAGTTCAGAGACCCAGTACTTC; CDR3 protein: CASSAAGGSSETQYF
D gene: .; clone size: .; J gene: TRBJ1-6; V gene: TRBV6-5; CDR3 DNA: TGTGCCAGCAGTTACTCCCCGGGGGGAAGGATTTCACCCCTCCACTTT; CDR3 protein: CASSYSPGGRISPLHF
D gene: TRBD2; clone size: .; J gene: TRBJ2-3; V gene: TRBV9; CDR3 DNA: TGTGCCAGCAGCTCACGGACTAGCATGTATACGCAGTATTTT; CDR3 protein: CASSSRTSMYTQYF
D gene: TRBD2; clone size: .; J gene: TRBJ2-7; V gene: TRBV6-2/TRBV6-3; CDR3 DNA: TGTGCCAGCAGCCCAAGCGGGGGGTACTACAATGAGCAGTACTTC; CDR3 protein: CASSPSGGYYNEQYF
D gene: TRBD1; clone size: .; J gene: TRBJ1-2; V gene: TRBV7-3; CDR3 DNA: TGTGCCAGCAGCCCCTTGGGACAGGGCTATAGCTACACCTTC; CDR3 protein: CASSPLGQGYSYTF
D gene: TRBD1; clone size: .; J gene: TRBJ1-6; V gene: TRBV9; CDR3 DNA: TGTGCCAGCAGCGTTGGACAGGGAGTCTCACCCCTCCACTTT; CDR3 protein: CASSVGQGVSPLHF
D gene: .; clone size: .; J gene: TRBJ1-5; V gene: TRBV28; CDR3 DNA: TGTGCCAGCAGTTTCGAAGGGTACCAGCCCCAGCATTTT; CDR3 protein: CASSFEGYQPQHF
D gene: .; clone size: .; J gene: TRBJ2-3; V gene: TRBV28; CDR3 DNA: TGTGCCAGCGGAGCGATCGGGACCGAGGGGCCCACAGAGACGCAGTATTTT; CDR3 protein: CASGAIGTEGPTETQYF
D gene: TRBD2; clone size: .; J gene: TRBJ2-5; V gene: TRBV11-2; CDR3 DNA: TGTGCCAGCAGCCAGGGACTAGCGGGGATCGAGCAGAACTTC; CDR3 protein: CASSQGLAGIEQNF
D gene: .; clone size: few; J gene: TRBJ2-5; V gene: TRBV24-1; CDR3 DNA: TGTGCCACCAGTGTGACGGGGGTCAGAGAGACCCAGTACTTC; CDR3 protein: CATSVTGVRETQYF
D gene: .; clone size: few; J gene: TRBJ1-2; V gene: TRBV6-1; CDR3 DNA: TGTGCCAGCAGTATCCAAGCTAACTATGGCTACACCTTC; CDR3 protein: CASSIQANYGYTF
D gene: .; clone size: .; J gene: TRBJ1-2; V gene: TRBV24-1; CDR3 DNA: TGTGCCACCAGGGTGTCAGGGAACGATGGCTACACCTTC; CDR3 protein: CATRVSGNDGYTF
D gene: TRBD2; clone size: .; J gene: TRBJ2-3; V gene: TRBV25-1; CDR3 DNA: TGTGCCAGCAGTGAAGTCGGGCTGGGACTAGCGGGGGGCCTGCCAACGCAGTATTTT; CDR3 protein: CASSEVGLGLAGGLPTQYF
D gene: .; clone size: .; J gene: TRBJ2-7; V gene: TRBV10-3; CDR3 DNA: TGTGCCATCAGTTCAGGGGTCTACGAGCAGTACTTC; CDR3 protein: CAISSGVYEQYF
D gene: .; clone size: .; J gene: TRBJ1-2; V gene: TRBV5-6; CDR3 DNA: TGTGCCAGCAGCTTGGCCGGCCTCAGCTATGGCTACACCTTC; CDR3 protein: CASSLAGLSYGYTF
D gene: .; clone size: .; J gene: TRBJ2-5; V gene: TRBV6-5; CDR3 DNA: TGTGCCAGCAGTTACCGCGGTCTCTCGGGCGAGACCCAGTACTTC; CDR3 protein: CASSYRGLSGETQYF
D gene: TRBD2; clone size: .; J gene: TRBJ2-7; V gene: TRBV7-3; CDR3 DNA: TGTGCCAGCAGCTTCGGGACCCGCGGGAGCGAGCAGTACTTC; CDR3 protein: CASSFGTRGSEQYF
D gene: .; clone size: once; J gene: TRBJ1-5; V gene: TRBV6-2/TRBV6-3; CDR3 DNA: TGTGCCAGCAGCGCGGGTATCAATCAGCCCCAGCATTTT; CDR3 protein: CASSAGINQPQHF
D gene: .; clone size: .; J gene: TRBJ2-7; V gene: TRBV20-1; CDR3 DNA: TGCAGTGCTAGAGATCGCCTCTCCTACGAGCAGTACTTC; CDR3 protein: CSARDRLSYEQYF
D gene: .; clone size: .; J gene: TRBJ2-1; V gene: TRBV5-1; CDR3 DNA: TGCGCCAGCAGCTTTTTTCCGTTCTTC; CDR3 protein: CASSFFPFF